The rows below give T cell receptor beta chains drawn from one sample of a study of lymphopenia after photon versus proton radiotherapy. Sequencing used immunoSEQ multiplex PCR; TCRdb keeps in-frame clones, though not all of them. The sample carries 15,000 or so clones, 70% to 85% recorded once. The specimen was peripheral blood, collected from a patient treated with proton-based radiotherapy. The receptors derive from a man between 65 and 79 years old with pancreatic cancer. Each CDR3 is given with its conserved first and last residue. Fields, in order: V gene, J gene, CDR3 protein.

V gene: TRBV10-3; J gene: TRBJ1-5; CDR3 protein: CAIREDRGNQPQHF
V gene: TRBV7-3; J gene: TRBJ2-7; CDR3 protein: CASSREPRGEQYF
V gene: TRBV9; J gene: TRBJ2-3; CDR3 protein: CASSYLGTDTQYF
V gene: TRBV2; J gene: TRBJ1-3; CDR3 protein: CASIRGIGNTIYF
V gene: TRBV2; J gene: TRBJ2-2; CDR3 protein: CASSPGTSGTGELFF
V gene: TRBV5-1; J gene: TRBJ2-1; CDR3 protein: CASSLAGQGLNEQFF
V gene: TRBV7-9; J gene: TRBJ1-5; CDR3 protein: CASSLGGNNQPQHF
V gene: TRBV7-6; J gene: TRBJ2-7; CDR3 protein: CASSTTTHEQYF
V gene: TRBV9; J gene: TRBJ2-1; CDR3 protein: CASSGGVANVDNEQFF
V gene: TRBV29-1; J gene: TRBJ2-1; CDR3 protein: CSVEEQYNEQFF
V gene: TRBV28; J gene: TRBJ1-4; CDR3 protein: CASSGNWGGNEKLFF
V gene: TRBV1; J gene: TRBJ2-7; CDR3 protein: CTSSQDAGSYEQYF
V gene: TRBV5-1; J gene: TRBJ2-7; CDR3 protein: CASSSSRQGLYEQYF
V gene: TRBV7-9; J gene: TRBJ1-6; CDR3 protein: CASSSGRLYSPLHF
V gene: TRBV5-1; J gene: TRBJ2-4; CDR3 protein: CASSLGHENIQYF
V gene: TRBV29-1; J gene: TRBJ2-5; CDR3 protein: CSVGFAETQYF
V gene: TRBV5-1; J gene: TRBJ2-7; CDR3 protein: CASTRGDGLYEQYF
V gene: TRBV19; J gene: TRBJ2-1; CDR3 protein: CASSRGFVGVNEQFF
V gene: TRBV5-1; J gene: TRBJ2-5; CDR3 protein: CASTQGKGETQYF
V gene: TRBV11-2; J gene: TRBJ2-7; CDR3 protein: CASSLGRTVGNTYEQYF
V gene: TRBV6-1; J gene: TRBJ2-7; CDR3 protein: CASRSFGQGIYEQYF
V gene: TRBV7-8; J gene: TRBJ1-4; CDR3 protein: CASSLPGNPTNEKLFF
V gene: TRBV9; J gene: TRBJ1-1; CDR3 protein: CASSVRSTNTEAFF
V gene: TRBV6-5; J gene: TRBJ2-7; CDR3 protein: CASSYEVGPHEQYF
V gene: TRBV2; J gene: TRBJ2-2; CDR3 protein: CASSRTENTGELFF
V gene: TRBV5-6; J gene: TRBJ2-3; CDR3 protein: CASSFLRGWDTQYF
V gene: TRBV28; J gene: TRBJ1-1; CDR3 protein: CASTPGRNTEAFF
V gene: TRBV18; J gene: TRBJ1-5; CDR3 protein: CASSPGTGGLSNQPQHF
V gene: TRBV30; J gene: TRBJ1-1; CDR3 protein: CAWSARTLAFF
V gene: TRBV5-1; J gene: TRBJ2-7; CDR3 protein: CASSSGFSSSYEQYF
V gene: TRBV19; J gene: TRBJ2-7; CDR3 protein: CASSIQGQFWHEQYF
V gene: TRBV30; J gene: TRBJ1-1; CDR3 protein: CAWSVHGVRTEAFF
V gene: TRBV6-4; J gene: TRBJ1-6; CDR3 protein: CASSDSENSPLHF
V gene: TRBV7-2; J gene: TRBJ2-5; CDR3 protein: CASSLVGIQETQYF
V gene: TRBV19; J gene: TRBJ1-3; CDR3 protein: CASSISVDFGSGNTIYF
V gene: TRBV7-2; J gene: TRBJ2-2; CDR3 protein: CASSSPGMGTGELFF
V gene: TRBV5-1; J gene: TRBJ2-3; CDR3 protein: CASSLRQTSGRGTDTQYF
V gene: TRBV13; J gene: TRBJ1-6; CDR3 protein: CASRWTAFNSPLHF
V gene: TRBV7-2; J gene: TRBJ2-1; CDR3 protein: CASTKRFEQFF
V gene: TRBV19; J gene: TRBJ2-1; CDR3 protein: CASSKRTSGQTSYNEQFF
V gene: TRBV19; J gene: TRBJ2-1; CDR3 protein: CASSLPGGSYNEQFF
V gene: TRBV6-1; J gene: TRBJ1-3; CDR3 protein: CASSLDRTGNTIYF
V gene: TRBV10-3; J gene: TRBJ2-3; CDR3 protein: CAIGTGGTDTQYF
V gene: TRBV6-1; J gene: TRBJ1-4; CDR3 protein: CATGTEGSNEKLFF
V gene: TRBV2; J gene: TRBJ1-1; CDR3 protein: CASSGDYTEAFF
V gene: TRBV27; J gene: TRBJ1-2; CDR3 protein: CASRVDRDYGYTF